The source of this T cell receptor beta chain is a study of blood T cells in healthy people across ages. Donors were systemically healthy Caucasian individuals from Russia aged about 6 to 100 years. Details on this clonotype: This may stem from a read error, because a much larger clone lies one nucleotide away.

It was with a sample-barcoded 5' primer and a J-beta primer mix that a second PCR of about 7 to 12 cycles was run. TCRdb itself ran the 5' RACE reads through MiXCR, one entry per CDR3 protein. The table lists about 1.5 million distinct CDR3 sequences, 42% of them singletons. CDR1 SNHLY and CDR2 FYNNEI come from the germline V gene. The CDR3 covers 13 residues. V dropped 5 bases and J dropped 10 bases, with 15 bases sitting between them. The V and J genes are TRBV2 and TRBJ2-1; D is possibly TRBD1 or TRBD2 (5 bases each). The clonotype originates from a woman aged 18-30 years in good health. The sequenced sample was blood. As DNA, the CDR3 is TGTGCCAGCAGTAAACTACGGGGCGGGGAGCAGTTCTTC. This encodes CASSKLRGGEQFF.